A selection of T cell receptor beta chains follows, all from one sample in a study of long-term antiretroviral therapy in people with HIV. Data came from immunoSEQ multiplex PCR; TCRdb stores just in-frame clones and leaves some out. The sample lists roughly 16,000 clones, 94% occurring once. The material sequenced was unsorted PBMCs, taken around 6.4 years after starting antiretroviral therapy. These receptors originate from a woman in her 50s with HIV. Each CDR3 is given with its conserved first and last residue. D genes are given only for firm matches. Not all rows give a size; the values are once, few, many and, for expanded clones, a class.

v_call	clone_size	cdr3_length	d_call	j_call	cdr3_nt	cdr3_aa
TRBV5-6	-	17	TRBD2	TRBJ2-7	TGTGCCAGCAGCTTAACACTAGCGGGAGATGGGGCCTACGAGCAGTACTTC	CASSLTLAGDGAYEQYF
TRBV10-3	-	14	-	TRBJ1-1	TGTGCCATCAGTGACGCGACCCCTAGAGCTGAAGCTTTCTTT	CAISDATPRAEAFF
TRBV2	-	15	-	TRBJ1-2	TGTGCCAGCAGTGAAGCTAATACAGGGTGGGACGGCTACACCTTC	CASSEANTGWDGYTF
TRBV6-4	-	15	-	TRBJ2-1	TGTGCCAGCAGTGGTGGGGCCAGCTCCTACAATGAGCAGTTCTTC	CASSGGASSYNEQFF
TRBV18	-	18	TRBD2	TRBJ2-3	TGTGCCAGCTCACCACGTTCGGGCGGGAGTGATTTCCCAGATACGCAGTATTTT	CASSPRSGGSDFPDTQYF
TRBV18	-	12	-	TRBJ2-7	TGTGCCAGCTCACGTGGACAGTACGAGCAGTACTTC	CASSRGQYEQYF
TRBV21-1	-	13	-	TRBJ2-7	TGTGCCAGCAGCGGTAGACAACCATACGAGCAGTACTTC	CASSGRQPYEQYF
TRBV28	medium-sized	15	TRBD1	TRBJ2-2	TGTGCCAGCAGCCCCGGCGACAGGGAAACCGGGGAGCTGTTTTTT	CASSPGDRETGELFF
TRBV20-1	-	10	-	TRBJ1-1	TGCAGTGCTGAAAAGGGTACAGCTTTCTTT	CSAEKGTAFF
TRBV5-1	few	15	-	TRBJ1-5	TGCGCCAGCACCCAGAACGACAAAGCAGATCAGCCCCAGCATTTT	CASTQNDKADQPQHF
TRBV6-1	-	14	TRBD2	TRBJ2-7	TGTGCCAGCAGGGCACTAGCGGGAGGGTACGAGCAGTACTTC	CASRALAGGYEQYF
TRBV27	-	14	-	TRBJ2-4	TGTGCCAGCAGTTTAGAACAGGGCGCGGACATTCAGTACTTC	CASSLEQGADIQYF
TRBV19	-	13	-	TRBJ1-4	TGTGCCAGTACGAGAAGGGTGGAGGAAAAACTGTTTTTT	CASTRRVEEKLFF
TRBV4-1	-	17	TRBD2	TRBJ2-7	TGCGCCAGCAGCCAAGACGCTAGCGGGAGTTGGCAATACGAGCAGTACTTC	CASSQDASGSWQYEQYF
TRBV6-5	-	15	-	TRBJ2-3	TGTGCCAGCAGTATCCAGCGGTCGCTGGCGGATACGCAGTATTTT	CASSIQRSLADTQYF
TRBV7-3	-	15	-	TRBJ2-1	TGTGCCAGCAGCCCTGGGCGGGAACACTACAATGAGCAGTTCTTC	CASSPGREHYNEQFF
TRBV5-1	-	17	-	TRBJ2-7	TGCGCCAGCAGCTTGGGACTTAAACCTATTTTCCCCTACGAGCAGTACTTC	CASSLGLKPIFPYEQYF